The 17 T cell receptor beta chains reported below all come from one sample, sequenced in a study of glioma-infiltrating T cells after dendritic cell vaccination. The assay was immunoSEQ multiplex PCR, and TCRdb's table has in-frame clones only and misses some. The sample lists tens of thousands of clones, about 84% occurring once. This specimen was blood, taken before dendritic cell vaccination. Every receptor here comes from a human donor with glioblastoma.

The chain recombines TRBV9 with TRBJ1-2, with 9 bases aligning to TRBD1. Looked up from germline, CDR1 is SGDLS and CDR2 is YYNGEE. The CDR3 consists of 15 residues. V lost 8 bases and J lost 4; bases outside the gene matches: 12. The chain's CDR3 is CASTGTGRGIYGYTF. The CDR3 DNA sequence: TGTGCCAGTACCGGGACAGGGCGCGGCATCTATGGCTACACCTTC.

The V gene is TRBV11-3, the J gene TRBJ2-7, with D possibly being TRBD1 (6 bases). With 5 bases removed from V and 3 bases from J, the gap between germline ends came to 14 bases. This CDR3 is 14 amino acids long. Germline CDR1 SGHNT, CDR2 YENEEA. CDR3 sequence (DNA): TGTGCCAGCAGCCCCACCGGACAGCACTACGAGCAGTACTTC. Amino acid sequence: CASSPTGQHYEQYF.

The CDR3 sequence is CASSEQGWDSEEAFF. Written as DNA, the CDR3 is TGTGCCAGCAGTGAACAGGGATGGGATAGTGAGGAAGCTTTCTTT. The chain is built from TRBV6-1 and TRBJ1-1; D possibly corresponds to TRBD1 (5 bases). CDR1 and CDR2 from the germline V gene are MNHNS and SASEGT. The CDR3 runs 15 residues. Trimming cost V 2 bases and J 8 bases, with 18 bases left between them.

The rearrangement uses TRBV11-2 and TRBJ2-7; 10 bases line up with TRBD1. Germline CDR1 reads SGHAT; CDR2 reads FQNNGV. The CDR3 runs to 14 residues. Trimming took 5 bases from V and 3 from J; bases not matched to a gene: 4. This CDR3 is CASSRGQGNYEQYF. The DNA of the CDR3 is TGTGCCAGCAGCCGGGGACAGGGGAACTACGAGCAGTACTTC.

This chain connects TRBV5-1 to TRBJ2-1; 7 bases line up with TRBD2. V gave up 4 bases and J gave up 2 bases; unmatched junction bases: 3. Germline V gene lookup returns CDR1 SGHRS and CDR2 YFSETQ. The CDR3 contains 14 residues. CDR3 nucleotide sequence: TGCGCCAGCAGCCCCGGGACTACCTACAATGAGCAGTTCTTC. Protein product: CASSPGTTYNEQFF.

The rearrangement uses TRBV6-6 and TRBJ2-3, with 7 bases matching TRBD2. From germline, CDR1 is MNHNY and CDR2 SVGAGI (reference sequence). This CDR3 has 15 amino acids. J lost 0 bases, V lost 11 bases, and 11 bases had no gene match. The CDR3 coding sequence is TGTGCCGGGTCGAGCGGGGCCTTTAGCACAGATACGCAGTATTTT. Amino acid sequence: CAGSSGAFSTDTQYF.

This CDR3 is CASSWGIGTFSGANVLTF. CDR3 bases: TGTGCCAGCAGCTGGGGGATAGGGACTTTCTCTGGGGCCAACGTCCTGACTTTC. The chain combines TRBV11-3 with TRBJ2-6; perhaps TRBD2 as D (6 bases). Trimming took 4 bases from V and 0 from J, leaving 16 bases between them. Looked up from germline, CDR1 is SGHNT and CDR2 is YENEEA. This CDR3 has 18 residues.

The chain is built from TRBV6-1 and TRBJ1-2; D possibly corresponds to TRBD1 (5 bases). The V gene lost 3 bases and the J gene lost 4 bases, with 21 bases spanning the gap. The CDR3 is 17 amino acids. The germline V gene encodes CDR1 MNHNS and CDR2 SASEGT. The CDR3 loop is CASSERIGTPDSYGYTF. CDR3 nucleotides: TGTGCCAGCAGTGAGCGAATCGGGACTCCGGACTCCTATGGCTACACCTTC.

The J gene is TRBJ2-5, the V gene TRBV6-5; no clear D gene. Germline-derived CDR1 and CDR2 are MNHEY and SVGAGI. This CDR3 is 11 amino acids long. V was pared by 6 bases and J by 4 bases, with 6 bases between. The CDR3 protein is CASRAIETQYF. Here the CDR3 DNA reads TGTGCCAGCAGGGCCATAGAGACCCAGTACTTC.

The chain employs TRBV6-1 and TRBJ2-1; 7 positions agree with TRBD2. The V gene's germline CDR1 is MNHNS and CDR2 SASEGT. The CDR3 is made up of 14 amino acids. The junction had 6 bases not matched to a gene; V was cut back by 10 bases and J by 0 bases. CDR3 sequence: CATVAGRSYNEQFF. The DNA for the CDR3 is TGTGCCACTGTAGCGGGCCGCTCCTACAATGAGCAGTTCTTC.

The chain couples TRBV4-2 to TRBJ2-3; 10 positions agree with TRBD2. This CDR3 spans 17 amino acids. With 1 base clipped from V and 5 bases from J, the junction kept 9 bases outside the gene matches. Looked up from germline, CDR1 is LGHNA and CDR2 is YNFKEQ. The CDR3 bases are TGTGCCAGCAGCCAAGGGGGCGGGAGCGGGGGGGGAGATACGCAGTATTTT. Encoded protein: CASSQGGGSGGGDTQYF.

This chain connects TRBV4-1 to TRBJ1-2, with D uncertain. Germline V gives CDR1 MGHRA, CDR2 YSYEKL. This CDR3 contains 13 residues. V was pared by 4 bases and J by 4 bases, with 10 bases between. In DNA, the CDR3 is TGCGCCAGCAGCCGAGACACATCCTATGGCTACACCTTC. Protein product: CASSRDTSYGYTF.

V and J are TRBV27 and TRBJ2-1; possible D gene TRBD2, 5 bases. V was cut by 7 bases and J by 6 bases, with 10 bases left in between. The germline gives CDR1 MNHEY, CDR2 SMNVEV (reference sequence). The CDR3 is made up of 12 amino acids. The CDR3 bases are TGTGCCAGCAAGGGCGGACTCAATGAGCAGTTCTTC. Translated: CASKGGLNEQFF.

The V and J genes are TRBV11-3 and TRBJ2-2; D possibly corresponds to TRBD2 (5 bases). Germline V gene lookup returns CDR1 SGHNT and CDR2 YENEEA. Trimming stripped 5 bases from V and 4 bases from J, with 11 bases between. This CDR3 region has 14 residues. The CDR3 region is CASSQAAFTGELFF. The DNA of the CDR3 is TGTGCCAGCAGCCAAGCGGCCTTCACCGGGGAGCTGTTTTTT. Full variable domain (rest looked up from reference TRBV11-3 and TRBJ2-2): EAGVVQSPRYKIIEKKQPVAFWCNPISGHNTLYWYLQNLGQGPELLIRYENEEAVDDSQLPKDRFSAERLKGVDSTLKIQPAELGDSAVYLCASSQAAFTGELFFGEGSRLTVL.

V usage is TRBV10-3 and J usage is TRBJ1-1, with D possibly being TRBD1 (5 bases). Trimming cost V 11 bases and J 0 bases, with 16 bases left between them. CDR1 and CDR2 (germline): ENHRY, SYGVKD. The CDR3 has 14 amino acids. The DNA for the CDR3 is TGTGCCTCCCATCGGACAACCGTGAACACTGAAGCTTTCTTT. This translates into CASHRTTVNTEAFF.

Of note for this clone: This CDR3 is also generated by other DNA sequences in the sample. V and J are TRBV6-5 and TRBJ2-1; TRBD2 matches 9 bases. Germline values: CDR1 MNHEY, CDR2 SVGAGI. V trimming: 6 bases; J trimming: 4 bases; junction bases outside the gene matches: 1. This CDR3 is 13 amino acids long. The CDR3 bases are TGTGCCAGCAGGACTAGCGGATACAATGAGCAGTTCTTC. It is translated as CASRTSGYNEQFF.

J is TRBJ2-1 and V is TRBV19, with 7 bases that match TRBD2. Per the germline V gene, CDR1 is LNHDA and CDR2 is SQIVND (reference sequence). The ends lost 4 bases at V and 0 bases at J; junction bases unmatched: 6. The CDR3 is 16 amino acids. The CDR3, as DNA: TGTGCCAGTAGTAACCCGGGAGGCTCCTCCTACAATGAGCAGTTCTTC. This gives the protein CASSNPGGSSYNEQFF. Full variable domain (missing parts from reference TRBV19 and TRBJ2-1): DGGITQSPKYLFRKEGQNVTLSCEQNLNHDAMYWYRQDPGQGLRLIYYSQIVNDFQKGDIAEGYSVSREKKESFPLTVTSAQKNPTAFYLCASSNPGGSSYNEQFFGPGTRLTVL.